This T cell receptor (beta chain) emerged from a study of shared clonotypes between healthy human individuals. General observations from the study: When compared with the clonotypes that were shared by all four sorted-subset donors, the non-shared clonotypes turned out to have lower generation probabilities. Incompleteness in sorted-subset sequencing, despite large depth, was shown by rarefaction.

Per the original data handling: Junction-only sequences without quality scores came from ImmunoSEQ, so filtering differed. Here immunoSEQ multiplex PCR was the method, and the copy in TCRdb shows in-frame clones only, minus some. That table is the source of V, J and clone size, and D and trimming were worked out from the DNA. The repertoire consists of around 1 million clones, with approximately 76% occurring once and the leading ten covering roughly 1.5%. A remark on this clone: Antigen unknown.

The TCR originated in a man aged 18 to 29 in good health. The sequenced sample consisted of memory CD4+ T cells sorted from blood. This sample's subset: CD45RA-negative fraction.

As DNA, the CDR3 is TGCGCCAGCAGCAAGGACAGTTACGAGCAGTACTTC. Its protein product is CASSKDSYEQYF. The chain is built from TRBV5-1 and TRBJ2-7, with TRBD1 as a possible D gene (6 bases). The CDR3 has 12 amino acids. Per germline, CDR1 SGHRS and CDR2 YFSETQ. V was trimmed by 4 bases and J by 4 bases, leaving 9 bases between them.